This T cell receptor beta chain was sequenced in a study of cytomegalovirus exposure and HLA in healthy donors. Germline CDR1 and CDR2: LNHNV and YYDKDF (reference sequence). V lost 3 bases and J lost 4; bases outside the gene matches: 0. CDR3 size: 12 residues. Donors came from a validation cohort of over a hundred subjects, distinct from the first 666-subject cohort. Data came from immunoSEQ multiplex PCR; TCRdb stores just in-frame clones and leaves some out. The data show 65,000 to 95,000 clones, approximately 95% seen once. The sequenced sample was PBMCs. The TCR was taken from a man in his late teens or twenties in good health and CMV-seronegative. The chain couples TRBV15 to TRBJ2-7; 7 bases align to TRBD1. The CDR3 is CATSRTGYEQYF. The CDR3 DNA reads TGTGCCACCAGCAGGACAGGGTACGAGCAGTACTTC.